What follows describes a single TCR beta chain. Unmatched junction bases numbered 4, after V lost 1 base and J lost 4 bases. The CDR3 has 15 residues. CDR1 and CDR2 (germline): SGHVS, FNYEAQ. This record comes from a study of cytomegalovirus exposure and HLA in healthy donors. The PCR made use of 60 Vbeta and 13 Jbeta primers. In the authors' methods: Roughly 73 million unique TCR beta chains, roughly 11 million of them shared, were counted by a later analysis. Generated by immunoSEQ multiplex PCR, the TCRdb table keeps only in-frame clones and is missing some. That table is the source of V, J and clone size, and D and trimming were worked out from the DNA. The sample records about 130,000 clones, about three quarters being singletons. Among the donors, all were healthy bone marrow donors.

This clonotype was sampled from a woman under 40 in good health and CMV-seronegative. The gene calls are TRBV7-6 and TRBJ2-5; TRBD1 aligns across 9 bases. Sequencing was done on a sample of PBMCs. In nucleotides, the CDR3 is TGTGCCAGCAGCTTAGGGACAGGGGCTTTAGAGACCCAGTACTTC. It specifies CASSLGTGALETQYF.